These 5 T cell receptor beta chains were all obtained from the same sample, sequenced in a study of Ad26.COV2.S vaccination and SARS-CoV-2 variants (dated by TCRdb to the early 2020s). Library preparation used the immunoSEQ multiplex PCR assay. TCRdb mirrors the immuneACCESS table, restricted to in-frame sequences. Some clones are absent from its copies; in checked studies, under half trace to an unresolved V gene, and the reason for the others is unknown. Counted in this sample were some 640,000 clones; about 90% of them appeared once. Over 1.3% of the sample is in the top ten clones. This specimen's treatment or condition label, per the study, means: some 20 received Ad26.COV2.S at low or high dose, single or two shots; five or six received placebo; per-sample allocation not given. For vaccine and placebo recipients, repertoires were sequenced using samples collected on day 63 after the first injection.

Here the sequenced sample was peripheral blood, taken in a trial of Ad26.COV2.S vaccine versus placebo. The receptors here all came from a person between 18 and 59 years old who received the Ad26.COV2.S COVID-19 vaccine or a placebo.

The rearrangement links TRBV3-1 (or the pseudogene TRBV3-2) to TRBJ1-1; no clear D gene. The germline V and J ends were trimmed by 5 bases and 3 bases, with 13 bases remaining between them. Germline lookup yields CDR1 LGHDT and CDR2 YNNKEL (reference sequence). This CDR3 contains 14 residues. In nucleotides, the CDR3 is TGTGCCAGCAGCTCCCAGCCTTGGGACACTGAAGCTTTCTTT. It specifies CASSSQPWDTEAFF.

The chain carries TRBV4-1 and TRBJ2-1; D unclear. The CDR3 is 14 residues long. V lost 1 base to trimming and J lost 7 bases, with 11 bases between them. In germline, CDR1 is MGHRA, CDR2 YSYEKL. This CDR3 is CASSQGQTGNEQFF. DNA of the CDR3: TGCGCCAGCAGCCAAGGCCAGACCGGGAATGAGCAGTTCTTC.

The CDR3 is CASSLGFFGELFF. Here the CDR3 DNA reads TGTGCCAGCAGCTTGGGGTTCTTTGGGGAGCTGTTTTTT. The chain is built from TRBV5-8 and TRBJ2-2; no definite D call. This CDR3 has 13 amino acids. Trimming shortened V by 0 bases and J by 8 bases, and 8 bases separated the two germline ends. From germline, CDR1 is SGHTS and CDR2 YDEGEE.

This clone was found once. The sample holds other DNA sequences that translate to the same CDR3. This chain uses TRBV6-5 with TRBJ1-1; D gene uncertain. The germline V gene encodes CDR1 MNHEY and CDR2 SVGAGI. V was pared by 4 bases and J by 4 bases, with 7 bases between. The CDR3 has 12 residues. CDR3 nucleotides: TGTGCCAGCAGTTTAGGGCCCACTGAAGCTTTCTTT. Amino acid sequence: CASSLGPTEAFF.

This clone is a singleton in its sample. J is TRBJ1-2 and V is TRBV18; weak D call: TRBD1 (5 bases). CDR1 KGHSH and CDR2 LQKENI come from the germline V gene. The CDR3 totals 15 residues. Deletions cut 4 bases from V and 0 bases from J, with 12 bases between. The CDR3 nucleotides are TGTGCCAGCTCACTCGACAGCGTAGCTAACTATGGCTACACCTTC. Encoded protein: CASSLDSVANYGYTF.